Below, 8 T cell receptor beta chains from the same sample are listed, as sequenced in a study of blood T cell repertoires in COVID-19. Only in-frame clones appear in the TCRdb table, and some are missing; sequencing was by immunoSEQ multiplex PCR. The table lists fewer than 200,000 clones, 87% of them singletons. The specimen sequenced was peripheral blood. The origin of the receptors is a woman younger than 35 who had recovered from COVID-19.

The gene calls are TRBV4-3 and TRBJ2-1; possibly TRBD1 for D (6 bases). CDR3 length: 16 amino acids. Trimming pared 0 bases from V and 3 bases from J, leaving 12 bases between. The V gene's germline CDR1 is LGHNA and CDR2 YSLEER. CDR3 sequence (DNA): TGCGCCAGCAGCCAAGATCGCGGACAGCGCTACAATGAGCAGTTCTTC. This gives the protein CASSQDRGQRYNEQFF.

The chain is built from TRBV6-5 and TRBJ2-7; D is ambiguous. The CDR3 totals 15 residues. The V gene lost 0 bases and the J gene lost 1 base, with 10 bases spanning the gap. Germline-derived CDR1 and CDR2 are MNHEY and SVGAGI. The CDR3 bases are TGTGCCAGCAGTTACTCTGCGCTCCCGTCCTACGAGCAGTACTTC. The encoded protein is CASSYSALPSYEQYF.

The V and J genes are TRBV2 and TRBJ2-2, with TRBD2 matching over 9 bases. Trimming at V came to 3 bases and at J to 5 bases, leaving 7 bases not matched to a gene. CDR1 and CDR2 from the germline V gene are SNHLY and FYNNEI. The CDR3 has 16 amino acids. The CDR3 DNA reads TGTGCCAGCAGTGAGGGTAGCGGGGGATGGACCGGGGAGCTGTTTTTT. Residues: CASSEGSGGWTGELFF.

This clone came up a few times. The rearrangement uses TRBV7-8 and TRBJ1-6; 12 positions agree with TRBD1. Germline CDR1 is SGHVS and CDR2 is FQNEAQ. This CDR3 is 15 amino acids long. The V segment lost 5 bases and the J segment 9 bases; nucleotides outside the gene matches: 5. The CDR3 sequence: CASSTGQGAVSPLHF. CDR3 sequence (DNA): TGTGCCAGCAGCACGGGACAGGGGGCGGTTTCACCCCTCCACTTT.

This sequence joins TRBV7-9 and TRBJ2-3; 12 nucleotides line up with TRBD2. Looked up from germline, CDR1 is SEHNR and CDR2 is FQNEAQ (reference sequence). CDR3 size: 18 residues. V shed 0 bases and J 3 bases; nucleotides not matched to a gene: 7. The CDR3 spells CASSLAALTSGRTDTQYF. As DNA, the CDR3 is TGTGCCAGCAGCTTAGCGGCTCTGACTAGCGGGAGAACAGATACGCAGTATTTT.

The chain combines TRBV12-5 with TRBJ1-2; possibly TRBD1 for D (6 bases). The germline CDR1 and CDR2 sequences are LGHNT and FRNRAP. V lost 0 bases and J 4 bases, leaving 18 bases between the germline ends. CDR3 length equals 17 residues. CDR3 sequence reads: CASGLVRPDRQVYGYTF. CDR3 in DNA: TGTGCTAGTGGTTTGGTACGCCCCGATCGACAGGTCTATGGCTACACCTTC.

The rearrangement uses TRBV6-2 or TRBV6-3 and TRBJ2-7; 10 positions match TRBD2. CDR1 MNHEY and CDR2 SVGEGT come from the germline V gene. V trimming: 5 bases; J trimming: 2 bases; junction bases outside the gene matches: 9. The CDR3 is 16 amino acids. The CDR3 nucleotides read TGTGCCAGCAGTGAGTTAACTAGCGGGGTCACCTACGAGCAGTACTTC. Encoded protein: CASSELTSGVTYEQYF.

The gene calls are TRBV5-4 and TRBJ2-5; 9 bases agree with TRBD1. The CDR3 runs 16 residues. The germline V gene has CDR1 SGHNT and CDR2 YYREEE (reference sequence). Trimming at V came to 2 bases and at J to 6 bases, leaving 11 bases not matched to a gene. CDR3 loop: CASSFPGTGKTKTQYF. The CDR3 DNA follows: TGTGCCAGCAGCTTCCCCGGGACAGGGAAAACGAAGACCCAGTACTTC. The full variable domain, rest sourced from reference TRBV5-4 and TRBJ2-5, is ETGVTQSPTHLIKTRGQQVTLRCSSQSGHNTVSWYQQALGQGPQFIFQYYREEENGRGNFPPRFSGLQFPNYSSELNVNALELDDSALYLCASSFPGTGKTKTQYFGPGTRLLVL.